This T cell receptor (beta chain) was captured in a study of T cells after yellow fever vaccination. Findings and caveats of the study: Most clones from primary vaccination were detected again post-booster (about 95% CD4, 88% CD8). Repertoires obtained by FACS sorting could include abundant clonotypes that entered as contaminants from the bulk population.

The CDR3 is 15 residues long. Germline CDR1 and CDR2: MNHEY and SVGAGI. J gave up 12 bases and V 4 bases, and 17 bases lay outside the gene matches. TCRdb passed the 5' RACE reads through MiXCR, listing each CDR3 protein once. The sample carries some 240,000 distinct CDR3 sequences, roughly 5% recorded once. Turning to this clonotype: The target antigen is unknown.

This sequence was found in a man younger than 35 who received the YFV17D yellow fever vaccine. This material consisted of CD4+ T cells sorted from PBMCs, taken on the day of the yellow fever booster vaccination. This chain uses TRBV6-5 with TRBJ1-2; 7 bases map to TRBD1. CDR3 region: CASSSLRQGGLGNTF. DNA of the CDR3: TGTGCCAGCAGTTCCCTCCGACAGGGAGGGTTAGGTAACACCTTC.